This T cell receptor (beta chain) was sequenced for a study of blood T cell repertoires in COVID-19. Germline V gives CDR1 SGHAT, CDR2 FQNNGV. The CDR3 extends over 13 amino acids. Trimming stripped 1 base from V and 9 bases from J, with 10 bases between. Methods used by the authors: Amplification with reference gene primers provided the estimates of nucleated cell counts. Method: immunoSEQ multiplex PCR; TCRdb's copy keeps in-frame clones and lacks some. V, J and clone size were drawn from that table, and D and trimming were deduced from the DNA. The table includes some 130,000 clones, approximately 74% detected once.

The receptor was isolated from an older woman with acute or convalescent COVID-19. Sequenced: peripheral blood. V gene TRBV11-2 combines with J gene TRBJ2-1, with TRBD2 as a possible D gene (6 bases). The CDR3 protein is CASSLGRGIEQFF. The DNA of the CDR3 is TGTGCCAGCAGCTTAGGGAGGGGCATTGAGCAGTTCTTC.